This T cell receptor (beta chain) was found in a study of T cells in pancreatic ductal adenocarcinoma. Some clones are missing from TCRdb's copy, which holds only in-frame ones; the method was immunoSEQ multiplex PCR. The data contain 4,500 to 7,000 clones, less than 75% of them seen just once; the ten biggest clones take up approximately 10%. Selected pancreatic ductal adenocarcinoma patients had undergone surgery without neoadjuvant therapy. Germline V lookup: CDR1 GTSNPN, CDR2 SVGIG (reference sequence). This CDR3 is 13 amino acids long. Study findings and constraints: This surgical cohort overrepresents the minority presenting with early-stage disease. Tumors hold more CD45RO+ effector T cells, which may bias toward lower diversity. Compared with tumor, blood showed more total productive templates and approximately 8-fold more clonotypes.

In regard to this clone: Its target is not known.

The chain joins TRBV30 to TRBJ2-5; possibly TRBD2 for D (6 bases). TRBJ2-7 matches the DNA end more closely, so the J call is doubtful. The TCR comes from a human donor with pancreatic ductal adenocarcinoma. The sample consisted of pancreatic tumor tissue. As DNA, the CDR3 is TGTGCCTGGAGTCGCGGGATCTCCTACGAGCAGTACTTC. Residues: CAWSRGISYEQYF.